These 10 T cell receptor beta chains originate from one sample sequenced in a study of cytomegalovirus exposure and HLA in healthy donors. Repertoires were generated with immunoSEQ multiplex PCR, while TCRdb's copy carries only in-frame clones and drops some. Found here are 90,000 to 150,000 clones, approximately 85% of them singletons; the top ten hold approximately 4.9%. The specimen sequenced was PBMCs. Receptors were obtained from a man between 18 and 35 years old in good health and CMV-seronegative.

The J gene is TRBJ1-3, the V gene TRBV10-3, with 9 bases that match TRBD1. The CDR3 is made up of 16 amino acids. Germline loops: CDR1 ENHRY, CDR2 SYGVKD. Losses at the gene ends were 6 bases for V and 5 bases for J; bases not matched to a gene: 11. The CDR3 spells CAIRRWDRESRNTIYF. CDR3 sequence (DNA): TGTGCCATCAGAAGGTGGGACAGGGAAAGTCGAAACACCATATATTTT.

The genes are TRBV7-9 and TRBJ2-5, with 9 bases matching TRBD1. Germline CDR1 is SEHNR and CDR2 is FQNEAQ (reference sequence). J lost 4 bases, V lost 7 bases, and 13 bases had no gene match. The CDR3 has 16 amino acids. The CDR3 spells CASTLPAGTGRETQYF. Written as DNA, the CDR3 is TGTGCCAGCACCCTCCCGGCTGGGACAGGGAGAGAGACCCAGTACTTC.

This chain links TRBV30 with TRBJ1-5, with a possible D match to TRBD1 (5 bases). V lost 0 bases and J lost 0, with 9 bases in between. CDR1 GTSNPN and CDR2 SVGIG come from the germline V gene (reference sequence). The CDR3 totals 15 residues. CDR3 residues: CAWSVQGVSNQPQHF. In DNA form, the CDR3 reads TGTGCCTGGAGTGTACAAGGGGTTAGCAATCAGCCCCAGCATTTT.

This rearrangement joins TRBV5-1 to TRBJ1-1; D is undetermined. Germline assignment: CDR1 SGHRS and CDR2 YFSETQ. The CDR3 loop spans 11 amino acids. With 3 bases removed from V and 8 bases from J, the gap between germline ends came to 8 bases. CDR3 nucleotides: TGCGCCAGCAGCTCCTACAGCGAAGCTTTCTTT. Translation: CASSSYSEAFF.

The chain's CDR3 is CASRQGQGAGYTF. The CDR3 nucleotides are TGTGCCAGCAGGCAGGGTCAGGGGGCTGGCTACACCTTC. This chain connects TRBV7-9 to TRBJ1-2, with TRBD1 matching over 8 bases. V gave up 6 bases and J gave up 7 bases; unmatched junction bases: 7. There are 13 residues in the CDR3. The germline gives CDR1 SEHNR, CDR2 FQNEAQ (reference sequence).

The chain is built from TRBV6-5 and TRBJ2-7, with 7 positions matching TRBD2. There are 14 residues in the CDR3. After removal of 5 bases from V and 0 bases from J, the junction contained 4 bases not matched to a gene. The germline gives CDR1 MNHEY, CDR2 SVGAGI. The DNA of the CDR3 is TGTGCCAGCAGTGAAGGGGAGGGCTCCTACGAGCAGTACTTC. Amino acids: CASSEGEGSYEQYF.

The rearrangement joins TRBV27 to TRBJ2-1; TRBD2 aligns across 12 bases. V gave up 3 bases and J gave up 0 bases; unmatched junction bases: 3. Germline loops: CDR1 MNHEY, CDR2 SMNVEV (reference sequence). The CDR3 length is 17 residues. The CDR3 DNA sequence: TGTGCCAGCAGTTTTGGGGGACTAGCGGGCTCCTACAATGAGCAGTTCTTC. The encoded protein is CASSFGGLAGSYNEQFF.

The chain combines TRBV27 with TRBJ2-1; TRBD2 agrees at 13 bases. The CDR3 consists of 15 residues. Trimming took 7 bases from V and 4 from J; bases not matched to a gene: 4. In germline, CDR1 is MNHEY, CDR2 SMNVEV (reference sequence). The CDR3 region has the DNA TGTGCCAGCACTACGGGACTAGCGGGGTACAATGAGCAGTTCTTC. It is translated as CASTTGLAGYNEQFF.

CDR3 DNA: TGTGCCAGCAGTTACTCGAAGGGGGCGGTCTATGGCTACACCTTC. Its translation is CASSYSKGAVYGYTF. The chain has TRBV6-5 and TRBJ1-2, with TRBD1 matching over 7 bases. There are 15 residues in the CDR3. The ends lost 0 bases at V and 4 bases at J; junction bases unmatched: 5. From germline, CDR1 is MNHEY and CDR2 SVGAGI.

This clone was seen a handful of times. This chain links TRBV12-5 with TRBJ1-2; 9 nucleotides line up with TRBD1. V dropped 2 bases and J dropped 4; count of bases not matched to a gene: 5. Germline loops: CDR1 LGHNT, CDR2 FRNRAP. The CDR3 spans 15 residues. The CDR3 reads CASGLTGGVGYGYTF. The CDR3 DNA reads TGTGCTAGTGGTTTGACAGGGGGCGTTGGCTATGGCTACACCTTC.